A selection of T cell receptor beta chains follows, all from one sample in a study of OX40 agonist ivuxolimab in advanced cancers. Clones were sequenced by immunoSEQ multiplex PCR, and TCRdb holds only the in-frame ones, with some missing. Of tens of thousands of clones detected, approximately 90% appear once; the ten largest clones hold less than 6%. Here the sequenced sample was CD4+ or CD8+ T cells sorted from blood, taken in a trial of the OX40 agonist ivuxolimab. The receptors shown here come from an adult with an advanced solid tumor such as melanoma, head and neck, liver or kidney cancer. Both conserved end residues are part of each CDR3. The D gene is left open where the match is weak. Not every row has a clone size; where given, it reads once, few, many or a size class.

CDR3nt: TGTGCCAGCAGCCTTAAGTGGAGGGGGAGAGGCTACACCTTC
CDR3aa: CASSLKWRGRGYTF
v_gene: TRBV5-4
abundance: -
d_gene: -
j_gene: TRBJ1-2

CDR3nt: TGTGCCAGCAGGACAGGGTTCACAGATACGCAGTATTTT
CDR3aa: CASRTGFTDTQYF
v_gene: TRBV7-9
abundance: -
d_gene: TRBD1
j_gene: TRBJ2-3

CDR3nt: TGTGCCAGCAGCCAAATCGGTCGCGGGAGTAGTGAGACCCAGTACTTC
CDR3aa: CASSQIGRGSSETQYF
v_gene: TRBV14
abundance: once
d_gene: TRBD2
j_gene: TRBJ2-5

CDR3nt: TGTGCCAGCAGCCCAGAGGGGGCTACGGGGACCCAGTACTTC
CDR3aa: CASSPEGATGTQYF
v_gene: TRBV11-2
abundance: few
d_gene: TRBD1
j_gene: TRBJ2-5

CDR3nt: TGCGCCAGCAGCTTGACAGGGGTTTCAACTAATGAAAAACTGTTTTTT
CDR3aa: CASSLTGVSTNEKLFF
v_gene: TRBV5-1
abundance: -
d_gene: TRBD1
j_gene: TRBJ1-4

CDR3nt: TGTGCCAGCACCCTAACGACTAGAGCATCTACCGAGCAGTACTTC
CDR3aa: CASTLTTRASTEQYF
v_gene: TRBV28
abundance: -
d_gene: -
j_gene: TRBJ2-7

CDR3nt: TGTGCCAGCAGCTTACGGCGGGAGAGTGCAGATACGCAGTATTTT
CDR3aa: CASSLRRESADTQYF
v_gene: TRBV11-3
abundance: -
d_gene: TRBD2
j_gene: TRBJ2-3

CDR3nt: TGCGCCAGCAGAGATGAGTCCACAGATACGCAGTATTTT
CDR3aa: CASRDESTDTQYF
v_gene: TRBV5-1
abundance: once
d_gene: -
j_gene: TRBJ2-3

CDR3nt: TGTGCCAGCATACCCAGCGGTTCTTACAATGAGCAGTTCTTC
CDR3aa: CASIPSGSYNEQFF
v_gene: TRBV6-1
abundance: -
d_gene: -
j_gene: TRBJ2-1

CDR3nt: TGTGCCAGCTCAACAGGGACAGGGGAGATTCCAAGGCAGTACTTC
CDR3aa: CASSTGTGEIPRQYF
v_gene: TRBV18
abundance: once
d_gene: TRBD1
j_gene: TRBJ2-7

CDR3nt: TGTGCCAGCAGTCAGACTAGCGGGAGGCAAGAGACCCAGTACTTC
CDR3aa: CASSQTSGRQETQYF
v_gene: TRBV2
abundance: -
d_gene: TRBD2
j_gene: TRBJ2-5

CDR3nt: TGCGCCAGCAGTGACGTCTCCCCCACAGATACGCAGTATTTT
CDR3aa: CASSDVSPTDTQYF
v_gene: TRBV10-2
abundance: -
d_gene: -
j_gene: TRBJ2-3

CDR3nt: TGTGCCAGCAGCTTAAGGACACAGGATAGCGAGCAGTACTTC
CDR3aa: CASSLRTQDSEQYF
v_gene: TRBV7-2
abundance: -
d_gene: -
j_gene: TRBJ2-7

CDR3nt: TGTGCCAGCAGCCGGAAATTAGGCTACCAGCAGTACTTC
CDR3aa: CASSRKLGYQQYF
v_gene: TRBV28
abundance: -
d_gene: -
j_gene: TRBJ2-7

CDR3nt: TGTGCCAGCAGTGCGGAGGGAGGCTACACCGGGGAGCTGTTTTTT
CDR3aa: CASSAEGGYTGELFF
v_gene: TRBV2
abundance: -
d_gene: -
j_gene: TRBJ2-2

CDR3nt: TGTGCCTGGAGTGAAAGCCGTCAGCCCCAGCATTTT
CDR3aa: CAWSESRQPQHF
v_gene: TRBV30
abundance: -
d_gene: -
j_gene: TRBJ1-5

CDR3nt: TGCGCCAGCAGCTTGGGAGGACAGTTAACAAGGAGTGGCTACACCTTC
CDR3aa: CASSLGGQLTRSGYTF
v_gene: TRBV5-1
abundance: once
d_gene: -
j_gene: TRBJ1-2

CDR3nt: TGTGCCAGTACCCTGGTCGGGACAGGGTCGGATGAGCAGTTCTTC
CDR3aa: CASTLVGTGSDEQFF
v_gene: TRBV19
abundance: -
d_gene: TRBD1
j_gene: TRBJ2-1

CDR3nt: TGTGCCAGCAGCCCACAGGGACACCTCTACGAGCAGTACTTC
CDR3aa: CASSPQGHLYEQYF
v_gene: TRBV7-1
abundance: -
d_gene: -
j_gene: TRBJ2-7

CDR3nt: TGCGCCAGCAGCCATGCGGTAGTCGGGGTCGGGGAGCTGTTTTTT
CDR3aa: CASSHAVVGVGELFF
v_gene: TRBV4-1
abundance: once
d_gene: -
j_gene: TRBJ2-2

CDR3nt: TGTGCCAGCAGCTTCTTTGCCCAACCCCAAGAGACCCAGTACTTC
CDR3aa: CASSFFAQPQETQYF
v_gene: TRBV7-6
abundance: -
d_gene: -
j_gene: TRBJ2-5

CDR3nt: TGTGCCAGCAGCTCCGAAAGTCGCCTACTAGGGGGCGAGCAGTACTTC
CDR3aa: CASSSESRLLGGEQYF
v_gene: TRBV7-8
abundance: -
d_gene: -
j_gene: TRBJ2-7

CDR3nt: TGTGCCAGCAGTGCCGGGACTAGCACAGATACGCAGTATTTT
CDR3aa: CASSAGTSTDTQYF
v_gene: TRBV2
abundance: -
d_gene: -
j_gene: TRBJ2-3

CDR3nt: TGTGCCACGACCGGGGACAGGGCCCCCAATGAGCAGTTCTTC
CDR3aa: CATTGDRAPNEQFF
v_gene: TRBV6-5
abundance: -
d_gene: TRBD1
j_gene: TRBJ2-1

CDR3nt: TGTGCCAGCTATAGTCGGATTGGTGAGCAGTACTTC
CDR3aa: CASYSRIGEQYF
v_gene: TRBV6-1
abundance: -
d_gene: -
j_gene: TRBJ2-7

CDR3nt: TGTGCCAGCTCACCACTCCGGGACCATCGGAATGAGCAGTTCTTC
CDR3aa: CASSPLRDHRNEQFF
v_gene: TRBV18
abundance: -
d_gene: -
j_gene: TRBJ2-1

CDR3nt: TGTGCCAGCAGCCTGCAACAGGGGGGTGAAGCTTTCTTT
CDR3aa: CASSLQQGGEAFF
v_gene: TRBV5-6
abundance: once
d_gene: TRBD1
j_gene: TRBJ1-1

CDR3nt: TGTGCCAGCAGCTTGGAGACAGGGGGCGCCGTTGTGGGAAATTCACCCCTCCACTTT
CDR3aa: CASSLETGGAVVGNSPLHF
v_gene: TRBV5-6
abundance: once
d_gene: TRBD1
j_gene: TRBJ1-6

CDR3nt: TGTGCCAGCAGCGGTCGACAGGGCTCGAACACTGAAGCTTTCTTT
CDR3aa: CASSGRQGSNTEAFF
v_gene: TRBV6-5
abundance: -
d_gene: TRBD1
j_gene: TRBJ1-1

CDR3nt: TGTGCCAGCAGTGGGGACAGGGGGCCCAAGGACTTC
CDR3aa: CASSGDRGPKDF
v_gene: TRBV2
abundance: -
d_gene: TRBD1
j_gene: TRBJ2-7

CDR3nt: TGTGCCAGCGGGCGGGGCAGTTCCTACGAGCAGTACTTC
CDR3aa: CASGRGSSYEQYF
v_gene: TRBV11-2
abundance: -
d_gene: -
j_gene: TRBJ2-7

CDR3nt: TGTGCCAGCATCACAGGGCTTTCTGGGGCCAACGTCCTGACTTTC
CDR3aa: CASITGLSGANVLTF
v_gene: TRBV2
abundance: -
d_gene: -
j_gene: TRBJ2-6

CDR3nt: TGTGCCAGCAGCCGGGGACGGAACTATGGCTACACCTTC
CDR3aa: CASSRGRNYGYTF
v_gene: TRBV7-2
abundance: -
d_gene: -
j_gene: TRBJ1-2

CDR3nt: TGTGCCAGCAGTATTCGGACAGGGGGACCCTACGAGCAGTACTTC
CDR3aa: CASSIRTGGPYEQYF
v_gene: TRBV28
abundance: -
d_gene: TRBD1
j_gene: TRBJ2-7

CDR3nt: TGCGCCAGCAGCCCCAGGGACAGTTCCTACGAGCAGTACTTC
CDR3aa: CASSPRDSSYEQYF
v_gene: TRBV5-1
abundance: -
d_gene: TRBD1
j_gene: TRBJ2-7

CDR3nt: TGTGCCAGCAGCCACCAGGGATCGAATGAAAAACTGTTTTTT
CDR3aa: CASSHQGSNEKLFF
v_gene: TRBV5-5
abundance: -
d_gene: -
j_gene: TRBJ1-4

CDR3nt: TGCGCCAGCAGCTCGGGGACTAGCGGGATGGGGGGCAATGAGCAGTTCTTC
CDR3aa: CASSSGTSGMGGNEQFF
v_gene: TRBV5-1
abundance: few
d_gene: TRBD2
j_gene: TRBJ2-1

CDR3nt: TGTGCCAGCAGCCCCTTTGTGCGGGACAGCAGGGGCAATGAGCAGTTCTTC
CDR3aa: CASSPFVRDSRGNEQFF
v_gene: TRBV7-8
abundance: -
d_gene: -
j_gene: TRBJ2-1

CDR3nt: TGTGCCAGTAGTGCCCGGACAGCAGGAGATCAGCCCCAGCATTTT
CDR3aa: CASSARTAGDQPQHF
v_gene: TRBV19
abundance: -
d_gene: -
j_gene: TRBJ1-5

CDR3nt: TGCGCCAGCAGCGGAGCCGTCCAAGAGACCCAGTACTTC
CDR3aa: CASSGAVQETQYF
v_gene: TRBV5-1
abundance: once
d_gene: -
j_gene: TRBJ2-5

CDR3nt: TGTGCCAGCAGCGTAGAGAGGCGACTAGCGGGAGTAGAGACCCAGTACTTC
CDR3aa: CASSVERRLAGVETQYF
v_gene: TRBV9
abundance: -
d_gene: TRBD2
j_gene: TRBJ2-5

CDR3nt: TGTGCCAGCAGTTACTCGGCCGGCGGGTACTATGGCTACACCTTC
CDR3aa: CASSYSAGGYYGYTF
v_gene: TRBV6-5
abundance: once
d_gene: -
j_gene: TRBJ1-2

CDR3nt: TGTGCCAGCAGTGGGGACGGAGAGACCCAGTACTTC
CDR3aa: CASSGDGETQYF
v_gene: TRBV6-5
abundance: once
d_gene: -
j_gene: TRBJ2-5

CDR3nt: TGCAGCGTGGGAAGGACAGGGGGCGGGCGGGATACGCAGTATTTT
CDR3aa: CSVGRTGGGRDTQYF
v_gene: TRBV29-1
abundance: -
d_gene: TRBD1
j_gene: TRBJ2-3

CDR3nt: TGCGCCACCGCGCCTAGCGGGGCCCAAGAGACCCAGTACTTC
CDR3aa: CATAPSGAQETQYF
v_gene: TRBV5-1
abundance: -
d_gene: TRBD2
j_gene: TRBJ2-5

CDR3nt: TGTGCCATCAGTGATCTGGGACTAGCGGGAGGAGATACGCAGTATTTT
CDR3aa: CAISDLGLAGGDTQYF
v_gene: TRBV10-3
abundance: -
d_gene: TRBD2
j_gene: TRBJ2-3

CDR3nt: TGTGCCAGCAGCTTGGGGGACAGGGGAACTGAAGCTTTCTTT
CDR3aa: CASSLGDRGTEAFF
v_gene: TRBV5-8
abundance: -
d_gene: TRBD1
j_gene: TRBJ1-1

CDR3nt: TGCGCCAGCAGCTTGACTAGCAGATCTTACGAGCAGTACTTC
CDR3aa: CASSLTSRSYEQYF
v_gene: TRBV5-1
abundance: once
d_gene: -
j_gene: TRBJ2-7

CDR3nt: TGCGGATCGGACAGCAGAGAGGGCTACACCTTC
CDR3aa: CGSDSREGYTF
v_gene: TRBV20-1
abundance: medium-sized
d_gene: -
j_gene: TRBJ1-2

CDR3nt: TGTGCCAGCAGTTACTCCGGACAGGGGGCTCGCGAGCAGTACTTC
CDR3aa: CASSYSGQGAREQYF
v_gene: TRBV6-5
abundance: -
d_gene: TRBD1
j_gene: TRBJ2-7

CDR3nt: TGTGCCAGCAGCTGGGCAAATAGCGGAAGGAGCGGGGAGCTGTTTTTT
CDR3aa: CASSWANSGRSGELFF
v_gene: TRBV5-6
abundance: -
d_gene: -
j_gene: TRBJ2-2

CDR3nt: TGTGCCAGCAGTCCACAGGGAATTGGCCCCCAGCATTTT
CDR3aa: CASSPQGIGPQHF
v_gene: TRBV28
abundance: -
d_gene: -
j_gene: TRBJ1-5

CDR3nt: TGTGCCAGCAGTTCACCGGGACTAGCGGGATTCCACGAGCAGTACTTC
CDR3aa: CASSSPGLAGFHEQYF
v_gene: TRBV28
abundance: -
d_gene: TRBD2
j_gene: TRBJ2-7

CDR3nt: TGTGCCAGCAGTCCCCACCCCCCTGACAGGTCCTATGGCTACACCTTC
CDR3aa: CASSPHPPDRSYGYTF
v_gene: TRBV27
abundance: medium-sized
d_gene: -
j_gene: TRBJ1-2

CDR3nt: TGTGCCAGCAAGGGACTAGCGGGAGTTGGTGAGCAGTTCTTC
CDR3aa: CASKGLAGVGEQFF
v_gene: TRBV27
abundance: -
d_gene: TRBD2
j_gene: TRBJ2-1

CDR3nt: TGTGCCAGCAGTGAATCCCAGCCAACTAATGAAAAACTGTTTTTT
CDR3aa: CASSESQPTNEKLFF
v_gene: TRBV25-1
abundance: -
d_gene: -
j_gene: TRBJ1-4

CDR3nt: TGTGCCAGCAGCCAAAGCGGGAGGTGGGAGACCCAGTACTTC
CDR3aa: CASSQSGRWETQYF
v_gene: TRBV7-9
abundance: -
d_gene: TRBD2
j_gene: TRBJ2-5

CDR3nt: TGTGCCAGTAGTATAAATTCCAGGAGCTACGAGCAGTACTTC
CDR3aa: CASSINSRSYEQYF
v_gene: TRBV19
abundance: -
d_gene: -
j_gene: TRBJ2-7

CDR3nt: TGTGCCAGCAGCGTACCAACAGGGGGCTCCAAAAATGAGCAGTTCTTC
CDR3aa: CASSVPTGGSKNEQFF
v_gene: TRBV9
abundance: -
d_gene: TRBD1
j_gene: TRBJ2-1

CDR3nt: TGTGCCAGCAGTTTATCGCCCTTAGGATTGCGGGGTAGTTCCTACAATGAGCAGTTCTTC
CDR3aa: CASSLSPLGLRGSSYNEQFF
v_gene: TRBV27
abundance: -
d_gene: -
j_gene: TRBJ2-1